This entry lists 20 T cell receptor beta chains sequenced from one sample in a study of T cell responses to AZD1222 COVID-19 vaccine. The repertoire was sequenced with immunoSEQ multiplex PCR; TCRdb's copy has only in-frame clones and lacks some. Among about 190,000 clones, approximately 94% were seen once, and the ten largest hold 3.6%. Here the sequenced sample was peripheral blood, taken 28 days after the second dose of the MenACWY control vaccine. The receptors shown here come from an adult who received the MenACWY meningococcal vaccine as a control.

This chain connects TRBV14 to TRBJ1-2; D is undetermined. The CDR3 is made up of 12 amino acids. V was clipped by 4 bases and J by 4 bases, with 7 bases between them. Germline CDR1 and CDR2: SGHDN and FVKESK. This chain's CDR3 is CASSPDTYGYTF. The CDR3 nucleotides read TGTGCCAGCAGCCCAGACACCTATGGCTACACCTTC.

This chain connects TRBV6-2 or TRBV6-3 to TRBJ1-5; D is undetermined. This CDR3 has 12 residues. Germline V CDR1 and CDR2: MNHEY, SVGEGT. Trimming pared 0 bases from V and 9 bases from J, leaving 6 bases between. The CDR3: CASSYSSGPQHF. The DNA for the CDR3 is TGTGCCAGCAGTTACTCGAGTGGGCCCCAGCATTTT.

This clone is a singleton in its sample. The V gene is TRBV30, the J gene TRBJ1-5; no clear D. V lost 2 bases and J lost 5, with 7 bases in between. CDR3 length: 12 amino acids. Germline V gene sequence: CDR1 GTSNPN, CDR2 SVGIG (reference sequence). The CDR3 here is CAWSPSDQPQHF. CDR3 nucleotides: TGTGCCTGGAGTCCGTCGGATCAGCCCCAGCATTTT.

The CDR3 loop is CASSYSTGELFF. CDR3 DNA: TGTGCCAGCAGTTACTCGACCGGGGAGCTGTTTTTT. The rearrangement joins TRBV6-2 or TRBV6-3 to TRBJ2-2; D remains ambiguous. The CDR3 contains 12 residues. Per germline, CDR1 MNHEY and CDR2 SVGEGT. Trimming removed 0 bases from V and 5 bases from J, with 1 base in between.

The V call is TRBV7-2, the J call TRBJ2-3, with a possible D match to TRBD1 (5 bases). V gave up 1 base and J gave up 5 bases, with 16 bases separating them. Looked up from germline, CDR1 is SGHTA and CDR2 is FQGNSA. CDR3 length: 16 amino acids. The CDR3 protein is CASSLVGWQGEDTQYF. Written as DNA, the CDR3 is TGTGCCAGCAGCTTAGTAGGGTGGCAGGGTGAAGATACGCAGTATTTT.

V gene TRBV19 combines with J gene TRBJ1-2; 8 nucleotides align to TRBD1. CDR1 is LNHDA and CDR2 is SQIVND in the germline V gene (reference sequence). The CDR3 totals 13 residues. V lost 7 bases to trimming and J lost 4 bases; unmatched junction nucleotides: 5. Written as DNA, the CDR3 is TGTGCCAGTATGGGGCAGGGGGCCTATGGCTACACCTTC. It encodes CASMGQGAYGYTF.

This chain joins TRBV19 and TRBJ2-3; D is perhaps TRBD1 (5 bases). CDR3 length: 13 amino acids. V was shortened by 4 bases and J by 1 base, with 6 bases between the two germline ends. Germline lookup yields CDR1 LNHDA and CDR2 SQIVND (reference sequence). This CDR3 is CASSKTGTDTQYF. Here the CDR3 DNA reads TGTGCCAGTAGTAAGACAGGCACAGATACGCAGTATTTT.

The sample holds a few counts of this clone. The chain links TRBV6-2 or TRBV6-3 to TRBJ1-5; the D is unclear. This CDR3 spans 14 amino acids. CDR1 and CDR2 (germline): MNHEY, SVGEGT. V lost 5 bases, J lost 2 bases, and 10 bases lay in between. The CDR3 sequence is CASSLTERNQPQHF. CDR3 nucleotide sequence: TGTGCCAGCAGTCTGACCGAACGCAATCAGCCCCAGCATTTT.

The rearrangement links TRBV10-3 to TRBJ2-3, with 7 bases aligning to TRBD1. Trimming cost V 3 bases and J 5 bases; bases outside gene matches: 5. This CDR3 spans 14 amino acids. The germline V gene encodes CDR1 ENHRY and CDR2 SYGVKD. CDR3 DNA sequence: TGTGCCATCAGTGAAGGGGGCGCGGTAGATACGCAGTATTTT. Its protein product is CAISEGGAVDTQYF.

This clone was recorded only once. The chain links TRBV6-4 to TRBJ1-6, with D unresolved. CDR1 is MRHNA, CDR2 SNTAGT, per germline. The CDR3 spans 14 residues. V lost 3 bases and J lost 7, with 10 bases in between. Here the CDR3 DNA reads TGTGCCAGCAGTGAGGTCCCCGGCAATTCACCCCTCCACTTT. Its protein is CASSEVPGNSPLHF.

This chain links TRBV28 with TRBJ1-2, with a possible D match to TRBD1 (5 bases). Trimming left V 1 base short and J 4 bases short, with 13 bases between. CDR3 length equals 15 residues. Germline CDR1 and CDR2: MDHEN and SYDVKM. CDR3 bases: TGTGCCAGCAGTTTATCAATAGGACAAGGCTATGGCTACACCTTC. Protein: CASSLSIGQGYGYTF.

The rearrangement uses TRBV28 and TRBJ2-6; D may be TRBD1 (6 bases). V was trimmed by 7 bases and J by 3 bases, leaving 13 bases between them. Germline V gene sequence: CDR1 MDHEN, CDR2 SYDVKM. This CDR3 is 15 amino acids long. CDR3 nucleotides: TGTGCCAGCACCCCCCAGGGGTTTGGGGCCAACGTCCTGACTTTC. It translates to CASTPQGFGANVLTF.

The genes are TRBV18 and TRBJ1-5, with TRBD1 as a possible D gene (5 bases). The germline CDR1 and CDR2 sequences are KGHSH and LQKENI. The V end was cut by 1 base, the J end by 1 base, with 8 bases between. The CDR3 spans 15 residues. Written as DNA, the CDR3 is TGTGCCAGCTCACCACGGGGACGGAGCAATCAGCCCCAGCATTTT. Translated: CASSPRGRSNQPQHF.

This chain connects TRBV5-4 to TRBJ1-1; no firm D call. This CDR3 region has 13 residues. V lost 2 bases and J 1 base, leaving 6 bases between the germline ends. In germline, CDR1 is SGHNT, CDR2 YYREEE (reference sequence). For the CDR3, the DNA is TGTGCCAGCAGCTTTGGTTGGAACACTGAAGCTTTCTTT. Translating it yields CASSFGWNTEAFF. The full variable domain, completed using reference TRBV5-4 and TRBJ1-1, is ETGVTQSPTHLIKTRGQQVTLRCSSQSGHNTVSWYQQALGQGPQFIFQYYREEENGRGNFPPRFSGLQFPNYSSELNVNALELDDSALYLCASSFGWNTEAFFGQGTRLTVV.

This clone was counted once. The chain combines TRBV24-1 with TRBJ1-5; D is uncertain. Deletions cut 9 bases from V and 6 bases from J, with 11 bases between. The CDR3 totals 12 residues. The germline gives CDR1 KGHDR, CDR2 SFDVKD. The CDR3 region is CATPAGRQPQHF. In DNA, the CDR3 is TGTGCCACCCCCGCTGGGCGTCAGCCCCAGCATTTT.

This rearrangement joins TRBV5-8 to TRBJ1-5; a possible D gene is TRBD1 (5 bases). CDR1 and CDR2 (germline): SGHTS, YDEGEE. This CDR3 comprises 15 residues. V was cut by 1 base and J by 2 bases, with 10 bases left in between. CDR3 sequence (DNA): TGTGCCAGCAGCTTGCGCAGGGTCGGCAATCAGCCCCAGCATTTT. Translated, it gives CASSLRRVGNQPQHF. The whole variable domain, filled in from reference TRBV5-8 and TRBJ1-5, reads EAGVTQSPTHLIKTRGQQATLRCSPISGHTSVYWYQQALGLGLQFLLWYDEGEERNRGNFPPRFSGRQFPNYSSELNVNALELEDSALYLCASSLRRVGNQPQHFGDGTRLSIL.

The V call is TRBV29-1, the J call TRBJ2-1, with D unclear. V was cut by 6 bases and J by 6 bases, with 12 bases left in between. The CDR3 sequence is 12 residues long. CDR1 SQVTM and CDR2 ANQGSEA come from the germline V gene. For the CDR3, the DNA is TGCAGCGTGGAGTTACTGATCAATGAGCAGTTCTTC. This gives the protein CSVELLINEQFF.

The chain is built from TRBV21-1 and TRBJ1-1. TRBV21-1 is recorded as a pseudogene. The CDR3 spans 15 residues. CDR3 coding DNA: TGTGCCAGCAGCTTCCTATGTGGGGAGAACACTGAAGCTTTCTTT. Amino acid sequence: CASSFLCGENTEAFF.

The table lists this clone with a few counts. The chain is built from TRBV10-2 and TRBJ1-3; no reliable D call. V lost 2 bases and J 0 bases, leaving 8 bases between the germline ends. CDR3 length: 15 amino acids. Per the germline V gene, CDR1 is WSHSY and CDR2 is SAAADI. The CDR3 spells CASSERVVSGNTIYF. CDR3 DNA sequence: TGCGCCAGCAGTGAGAGAGTAGTCTCTGGAAACACCATATATTTT.

This clone came up a few times. V usage is TRBV7-2 and J usage is TRBJ1-1; D gene unclear. The CDR3 length is 14 residues. Germline V gene lookup returns CDR1 SGHTA and CDR2 FQGNSA. Trimming removed 4 bases from V and 1 base from J, with 10 bases in between. CDR3 bases: TGTGCCAGCAGCTACGGACGAAAGAACACTGAAGCTTTCTTT. Protein product: CASSYGRKNTEAFF.